This TCR beta chain appears in the sequencing data of a study of blood T cells in healthy people across ages. Study-wide findings and caveats: Naive T cell percentage and TCR beta diversity correlated strongly.

Comment on this clonotype: Its antigen is currently unknown.

The second PCR ran about 6 to 12 cycles with a sample-barcoded 5' primer and J-beta primers. TCRdb recomputed calls from the 5' RACE reads with MiXCR, one row per CDR3 protein. The top ten hold 7.7% of the sample, which has about 1.7 million distinct CDR3 sequences, about 28% seen once. The source is a woman aged 25 to 39 in good health. The specimen was blood.

DNA of the CDR3: TGTGCCAGCAGGGCCGGCGTGGGTGAAAAACTGTTTTTT. It codes for CASRAGVGEKLFF. The chain uses TRBV27 and TRBJ1-4; unclear D gene. Trimming cost V 6 bases and J 7 bases, with 12 bases left between them. Germline CDR1 reads MNHEY; CDR2 reads SMNVEV (reference sequence). This CDR3 has 13 amino acids.